The rows below give T cell receptor beta chains drawn from one sample of a study of blood T cell repertoires in COVID-19. Produced via immunoSEQ multiplex PCR; TCRdb's table is partial and in-frame only. The table has approximately 210,000 clones, about 91% seen once; the top ten hold roughly 15%. The sequenced material came from PBMCs or T cells enriched from blood (not recorded which). The receptor source for this set is a woman in her forties or fifties with acute COVID-19. CDR3s include the opening cysteine and the closing phenylalanine or tryptophan. Fields, in order: clone size, D gene, J gene, V gene, CDR3 length, CDR3 DNA, CDR3 protein. D genes are given only for firm matches. Clone size is given for some rows only: seen once, a few or many times, or a class if the clone is expanded.

- | TRBD2 | TRBJ2-3 | TRBV7-2 | 14 | TGTGCCCGCCGCGGGCGGGAGGGGAGGGATACGCAGTATTTT | CARRGREGRDTQYF
few | TRBD1 | TRBJ1-2 | TRBV28 | 15 | TGTGCCAGCAGCCCTTCCGGGACAGGGCGTTATGGCTACACCTTC | CASSPSGTGRYGYTF
- | - | TRBJ1-4 | TRBV2 | 14 | TGTGCCAGCAGTGAAAACAGTAACCTTGAAAAACTGTTTTTT | CASSENSNLEKLFF
- | TRBD1 | TRBJ1-1 | TRBV6-5 | 14 | TGTGCCAGCACCCTACGAGCTCAACAGGGGCGAGCTTTCTTT | CASTLRAQQGRAFF
- | TRBD2 | TRBJ2-3 | TRBV5-1 | 14 | TGCGCCAGCGGAATAGCGGGAGGGGCAGATACGCAGTATTTT | CASGIAGGADTQYF
- | - | TRBJ2-1 | TRBV5-6 | 14 | TGTGCCAGCAGCTGGTGGGAGTTCATCAATGAGCAGTTCTTC | CASSWWEFINEQFF
- | TRBD1 | TRBJ2-1 | TRBV6-4 | 15 | TGTGCCAGCAGCGCGGGACAGGGGGGATACAATGAGCAGTTCTTC | CASSAGQGGYNEQFF
- | - | TRBJ1-6 | TRBV4-3 | 15 | TGCGCCAGCAGCCGAGCCCAACAGGTCAATTCACCCCTCCACTTT | CASSRAQQVNSPLHF
- | TRBD1 | TRBJ2-1 | TRBV15 | 14 | TGTGCCACCAGGTGGGACAGGGCGTCCAATGAGCAGTTCTTC | CATRWDRASNEQFF
once | - | TRBJ2-7 | TRBV1 | 16 | TGCACCAGCAGCCAAGTTTACAGGGGTACTTCCTACGAGCAGTACTTC | CTSSQVYRGTSYEQYF